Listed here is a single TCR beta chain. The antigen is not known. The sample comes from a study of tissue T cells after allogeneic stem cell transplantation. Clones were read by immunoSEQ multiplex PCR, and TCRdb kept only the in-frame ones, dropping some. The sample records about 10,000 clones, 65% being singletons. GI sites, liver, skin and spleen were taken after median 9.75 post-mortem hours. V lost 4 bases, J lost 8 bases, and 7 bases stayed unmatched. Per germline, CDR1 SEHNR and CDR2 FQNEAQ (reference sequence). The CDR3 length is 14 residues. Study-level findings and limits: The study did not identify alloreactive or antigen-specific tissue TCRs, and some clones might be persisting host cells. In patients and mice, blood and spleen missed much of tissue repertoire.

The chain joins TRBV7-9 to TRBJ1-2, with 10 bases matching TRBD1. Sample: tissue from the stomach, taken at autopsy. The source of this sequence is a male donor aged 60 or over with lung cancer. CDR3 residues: CASSSEGTGAGYTF. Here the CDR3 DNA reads TGTGCCAGCAGCTCCGAAGGGACAGGGGCCGGCTACACCTTC.